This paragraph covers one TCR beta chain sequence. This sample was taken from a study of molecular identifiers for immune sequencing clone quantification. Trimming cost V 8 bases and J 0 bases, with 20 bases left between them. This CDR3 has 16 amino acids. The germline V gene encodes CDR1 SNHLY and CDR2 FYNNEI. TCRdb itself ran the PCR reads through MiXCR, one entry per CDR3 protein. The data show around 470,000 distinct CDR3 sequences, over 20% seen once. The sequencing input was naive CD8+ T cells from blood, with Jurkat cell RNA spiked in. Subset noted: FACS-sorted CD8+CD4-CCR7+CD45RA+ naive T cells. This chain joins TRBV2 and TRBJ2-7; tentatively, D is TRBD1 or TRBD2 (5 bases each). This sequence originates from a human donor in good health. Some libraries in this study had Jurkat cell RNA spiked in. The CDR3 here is CASGDPNSGSSYEQYF. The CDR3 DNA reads TGTGCCAGCGGGGACCCCAACAGTGGAAGCTCCTACGAGCAGTACTTC.